The 31 T cell receptor beta chains below all came from one sample that was sequenced in a study of identical twins. From the 5' RACE reads, TCRdb called clonotypes with MiXCR, one entry per CDR3 protein. The sample carries some 500,000 distinct CDR3 sequences, 12% to 15% recorded once. These data were also reused for a study on yellow fever vaccine responses in identical twins.

Sequencing input: CD4+ T cells sorted from blood. These receptors were taken from a woman between 18 and 29 years old in good health.

This clonotype was counted between two and nine times. The chain couples TRBV9 to TRBJ2-7, with 9 bases matching TRBD1. V lost 0 bases, J lost 2 bases, and 9 bases stayed unmatched. CDR1 and CDR2 from the germline V gene are SGDLS and YYNGEE. This CDR3 contains 17 residues. CDR3 in DNA: TGTGCCAGCAGCGTAGCCCGAAGGACAGGGGACACCTACGAGCAGTACTTC. Translation gives CASSVARRTGDTYEQYF. The entire variable domain, with the rest obtained from reference TRBV9 and TRBJ2-7, is as follows: DSGVTQTPKHLITATGQRVTLRCSPRSGDLSVYWYQQSLDQGLQFLIQYYNGEERAKGNILERFSAQQFPDLHSELNLSSLELGDSALYFCASSVARRTGDTYEQYFGPGTRLTVT.

The chain links TRBV5-1 to TRBJ2-1; the D gene is possibly TRBD2 (6 bases). The CDR3 contains 15 residues. The V gene lost 1 base and the J gene lost 4 bases, with 12 bases spanning the gap. Germline V gives CDR1 SGHRS, CDR2 YFSETQ. CDR3 coding DNA: TGCGCCAGCAGCTTGTTCGGCGGGATTTACAATGAGCAGTTCTTC. It codes for CASSLFGGIYNEQFF.

This clonotype was seen at least ten times. The chain has TRBV10-3 and TRBJ2-7; 8 nucleotides agree with TRBD1. Unmatched junction bases numbered 10, after V lost 3 bases and J lost 0 bases. CDR1 ENHRY and CDR2 SYGVKD come from the germline V gene. The CDR3 consists of 17 residues. Here the CDR3 reads CAISDLRTGKGSYEQYF. DNA for the CDR3: TGTGCCATCAGTGACCTCCGGACAGGGAAAGGCTCCTACGAGCAGTACTTC.

The chain joins TRBV28 to TRBJ1-5; 7 bases match TRBD1. J was trimmed by 5 bases and V by 6 bases; bases with no gene match: 4. CDR3 size: 13 residues. Germline lookup yields CDR1 MDHEN and CDR2 SYDVKM. CDR3 coding DNA: TGTGCCAGCAGGGGACAGTACTATCAGCCCCAGCATTTT. Translation gives CASRGQYYQPQHF.

This clonotype was seen ten or more times. The gene calls are TRBV5-1 and TRBJ1-1; possibly TRBD1 for D (5 bases). The CDR3 is 14 amino acids. Trimming took 5 bases from V and 1 from J, leaving 12 bases between them. Germline V CDR1 and CDR2: SGHRS, YFSETQ. As DNA, the CDR3 is TGCGCCAGCAGACAGGCACTTGAGAACACTGAAGCTTTCTTT. Protein product: CASRQALENTEAFF.

This clonotype came up a few times. The CDR3 loop is CASRSDGDTQYF. Here the CDR3 DNA reads TGTGCCAGCAGATCGGATGGAGATACGCAGTATTTT. This sequence joins TRBV2 and TRBJ2-3; no reliable D call. The CDR3 runs 12 residues. In germline, CDR1 is SNHLY, CDR2 FYNNEI. V was pared by 6 bases and J by 5 bases, with 9 bases between.

This sequence joins TRBV20-1 and TRBJ2-7; 9 positions match TRBD2. The germline V gene encodes CDR1 DFQATT and CDR2 SNEGSKA (reference sequence). The CDR3 length is 14 residues. V dropped 4 bases and J dropped 2; count of bases not matched to a gene: 6. CDR3 coding DNA: TGCAGTGCTACTGGACTAGCGCGTCCCTACGAGCAGTACTTC. This codes for CSATGLARPYEQYF.

V is TRBV7-2 and J is TRBJ1-1; 7 positions match TRBD1. Germline V lookup: CDR1 SGHTA, CDR2 FQGNSA. After removal of 5 bases from V and 3 bases from J, the junction contained 6 bases not matched to a gene. CDR3 length: 14 amino acids. CDR3 DNA sequence: TGTGCCAGCAGCACCGACAGGGCGGACACTGAAGCTTTCTTT. Translating it yields CASSTDRADTEAFF.

This chain uses TRBV30 with TRBJ1-4; 7 positions match TRBD1. The CDR3 loop spans 13 amino acids. V trimming: 5 bases; J trimming: 6 bases; junction bases outside the gene matches: 6. Germline V lookup: CDR1 GTSNPN, CDR2 SVGIG (reference sequence). The CDR3 region has the DNA TGTGCCTGGCGGGGCACAGGGGATGAAAAACTGTTTTTT. As protein: CAWRGTGDEKLFF.

This clonotype occurred many times. This chain connects TRBV12-3 or TRBV12-4 to TRBJ2-5; 7 bases map to TRBD1. V lost 6 bases and J lost 3; bases outside the gene matches: 7. The CDR3 length is 14 residues. Written as DNA, the CDR3 is TGTGCCAGCAGACAGGACAGGAAGGAAGAGACCCAGTACTTC. This sequence encodes CASRQDRKEETQYF.

This clonotype was counted between two and nine times. The CDR3 protein is CSAQTDPKAQHF. DNA for the CDR3: TGCAGTGCCCAGACCGACCCCAAGGCCCAGCATTTT. The chain couples TRBV20-1 to TRBJ1-5; D unclear. V gave up 6 bases and J gave up 11 bases, with 17 bases separating them. CDR1 is DFQATT, CDR2 SNEGSKA, per germline (reference sequence). The CDR3 covers 12 residues.

This clonotype came up once. The chain is built from TRBV12-3 or TRBV12-4 and TRBJ2-3; TRBD2 might be the D (6 bases). The V end was cut by 6 bases, the J end by 2 bases, with 15 bases between. The CDR3 is made up of 15 amino acids. The CDR3 spells CASSPPSLATDTQYF. CDR3 nucleotide sequence: TGTGCCAGCAGCCCTCCCTCACTAGCCACAGATACGCAGTATTTT.

The chain uses TRBV6-1 and TRBJ2-3, with 7 positions matching TRBD2. V shed 5 bases and J 4 bases; nucleotides not matched to a gene: 6. In germline, CDR1 is MNHNS, CDR2 SASEGT. The CDR3 loop spans 14 amino acids. For the CDR3, the DNA is TGTGCCAGCAGTCGGCGGGAGTGGCCAGATACGCAGTATTTT. Encoded protein: CASSRREWPDTQYF.

The chain carries TRBV6-4 and TRBJ2-1; tentative D call: TRBD1 (6 bases). Germline lookup yields CDR1 MRHNA and CDR2 SNTAGT. CDR3 length: 17 residues. Trimming stripped 0 bases from V and 8 bases from J, with 20 bases between. The CDR3: CASSDSLTAGTFDEQFF. The CDR3 DNA reads TGTGCCAGCAGTGACTCACTTACCGCCGGGACATTCGATGAGCAGTTCTTC.

This clonotype was seen a few times. DNA of the CDR3: TGTGCCAGCAGCCCGGGACTTCCAACCTACGAGCAGTACTTC. This codes for CASSPGLPTYEQYF. The chain carries TRBV14 and TRBJ2-7; weak D call: TRBD2 (6 bases). CDR1 and CDR2 (germline): SGHDN, FVKESK. V lost 4 bases and J 2 bases, leaving 12 bases between the germline ends. The CDR3 totals 14 residues.

The J gene is TRBJ2-1, the V gene TRBV29-1; a weak D match, TRBD2 (6 bases). Looked up from germline, CDR1 is SQVTM and CDR2 is ANQGSEA. Deletions cut 7 bases from V and 5 bases from J, with 21 bases between. The CDR3 has 15 residues. CDR3 nucleotides: TGCAGCGCGCAAAGACTAGTCGGAGGCGACAATGAGCAGTTCTTC. Translated, it gives CSAQRLVGGDNEQFF.

This clonotype was seen repeatedly, ten times or more. The chain uses TRBV27 and TRBJ2-1; 14 nucleotides align to TRBD2. CDR1 is MNHEY and CDR2 is SMNVEV in the germline V gene (reference sequence). There are 14 residues in the CDR3. Germline trimming cut 6 bases from V and 7 bases from J; bases unmatched to any gene: 2. The CDR3 DNA is TGTGCCAGCAGGGGGACTAGCGGGAGAAATGAGCAGTTCTTC. This sequence encodes CASRGTSGRNEQFF.

This clonotype showed up just a few times. This rearrangement joins TRBV12-5 to TRBJ1-1, with D unclear. Germline V gene lookup returns CDR1 LGHNT and CDR2 FRNRAP. This CDR3 region has 12 residues. The germline V and J ends were trimmed by 2 bases and 0 bases, with 1 base remaining between them. CDR3 protein: CASGLMNTEAFF. The CDR3 DNA follows: TGTGCTAGTGGTTTGATGAACACTGAAGCTTTCTTT.

The chain joins TRBV6-2 or TRBV6-3 to TRBJ2-5, with 9 bases that match TRBD2. With 0 bases clipped from V and 4 bases from J, the junction kept 3 bases outside the gene matches. Germline CDR1 MNHEY, CDR2 SVGEGT. The CDR3 spans 15 residues. CDR3: CASSYSGLARETQYF. CDR3 in DNA: TGTGCCAGCAGTTACTCAGGACTAGCGAGAGAGACCCAGTACTTC.

The V call is TRBV24-1, the J call TRBJ2-3; D gene unclear. The CDR3 is 12 amino acids. V was pared by 9 bases and J by 3 bases, with 9 bases between. Per the germline V gene, CDR1 is KGHDR and CDR2 is SFDVKD. The CDR3 nucleotides read TGTGCCACCTCCCAGGATACAGATACGCAGTATTTT. Translating it yields CATSQDTDTQYF.

CDR3 DNA: TGTGCCAGCAGCTCACCGGGACTAGCGGGAGGATTCTACGAGCAGTACTTC. This gives the protein CASSSPGLAGGFYEQYF. V and J are TRBV28 and TRBJ2-7, with TRBD2 matching 15 bases. Germline V gene data show CDR1 as MDHEN and CDR2 as SYDVKM. The V gene end was trimmed by 6 bases and the J gene end by 3 bases; junction bases not matched to a gene: 9. The CDR3 runs to 17 residues.

This chain joins TRBV12-3 or TRBV12-4 and TRBJ2-7; 10 nucleotides line up with TRBD1. The junction had 11 bases not matched to a gene; V was cut back by 6 bases and J by 6 bases. The CDR3 covers 15 residues. The CDR3 is CASRSTTGGAREQYF. The CDR3 region has the DNA TGTGCCAGCAGATCTACGACAGGGGGCGCCCGCGAGCAGTACTTC.

This rearrangement joins TRBV28 to TRBJ2-1, with a weak D call TRBD1 (5 bases). V lost 4 bases and J 0 bases, leaving 16 bases between the germline ends. Germline-derived CDR1 and CDR2 are MDHEN and SYDVKM. CDR3 length: 17 residues. This CDR3 reads CASSSPIWGSSYNEQFF. For the CDR3, the DNA is TGTGCCAGCAGTTCCCCCATATGGGGCAGCTCCTACAATGAGCAGTTCTTC.

This clonotype has a handful of counts. The chain links TRBV15 to TRBJ2-3; D is perhaps TRBD2 (7 bases). In germline, CDR1 is LNHNV, CDR2 YYDKDF (reference sequence). The V end was cut by 1 base, the J end by 1 base, with 12 bases between. The CDR3 runs 16 residues. The CDR3 spells CATSRARGAGTDTQYF. CDR3 DNA sequence: TGTGCCACCAGCAGAGCCCGGGGGGCGGGCACAGATACGCAGTATTTT.

This clonotype was picked up many times. The chain couples TRBV7-9 to TRBJ2-3; TRBD1 matches 7 bases. V lost 2 bases and J lost 2; bases outside the gene matches: 1. From germline, CDR1 is SEHNR and CDR2 FQNEAQ (reference sequence). The CDR3 is made up of 14 amino acids. CDR3 region: CASSLKGATDTQYF. For the CDR3, the DNA is TGTGCCAGCAGCTTAAAGGGGGCCACAGATACGCAGTATTTT. The whole variable domain, remainder taken from reference TRBV7-9 and TRBJ2-3, is DTGVSQNPRHKITKRGQNVTFRCDPISEHNRLYWYRQTLGQGPEFLTYFQNEAQLEKSRLLSDRFSAERPKGSFSTLEIQRTEQGDSAMYLCASSLKGATDTQYFGPGTRLTVL.

The chain uses TRBV5-1 and TRBJ2-7; D assignment may be TRBD1 or TRBD2 (5 bases each). The V end lost 4 bases, the J end lost 2 bases, and 16 bases lay between the germline ends. Germline CDR1 SGHRS, CDR2 YFSETQ. The CDR3 has 15 residues. The CDR3 DNA is TGCGCCAGCAGCATAGACGGGACCGAGACCTACGAGCAGTACTTC. Translated: CASSIDGTETYEQYF.

This clonotype was seen at least ten times. The genes are TRBV5-1 and TRBJ2-3; D is ambiguous. The CDR3 totals 19 residues. CDR1 and CDR2 from the germline V gene are SGHRS and YFSETQ. Trimming cost V 3 bases and J 0 bases, with 23 bases left between them. The DNA of the CDR3 is TGCGCCAGCAGCTCAAACAGAGAATTAAAGGCAACCAGCACAGATACGCAGTATTTT. As protein: CASSSNRELKATSTDTQYF.

This chain links TRBV11-2 with TRBJ1-6; tentative D call: TRBD1 (5 bases). This CDR3 spans 16 amino acids. V lost 7 bases and J lost 5, with 18 bases in between. Germline lookup yields CDR1 SGHAT and CDR2 FQNNGV. The CDR3 region has the DNA TGTGCCAGCACAAAAGCCACCGGCAGGGATAATTCACCCCTCCACTTT. Translation: CASTKATGRDNSPLHF.

This clonotype occurred a few times. This chain joins TRBV20-1 and TRBJ2-5, with D maybe TRBD2 (5 bases). V was shortened by 0 bases and J by 5 bases, with 16 bases between the two germline ends. The CDR3 is made up of 15 amino acids. Germline CDR1 is DFQATT and CDR2 is SNEGSKA (reference sequence). The CDR3 region has the DNA TGCAGTGCTAGAGATACCTCGGGGTTCCCGGAGACCCAGTACTTC. Encoded protein: CSARDTSGFPETQYF.

This clonotype showed up many times. The chain couples TRBV28 to TRBJ2-5; 10 nucleotides agree with TRBD2. J gave up 5 bases and V 7 bases, and 7 bases lay outside the gene matches. CDR1 is MDHEN and CDR2 is SYDVKM in the germline V gene. The CDR3 runs to 14 residues. The CDR3 sequence is CASIGSSGGETQYF. The CDR3 DNA follows: TGTGCCAGCATCGGGAGTAGCGGGGGGGAGACCCAGTACTTC.

The CDR3 reads CASSGRTSGDFSPYF. The CDR3 coding sequence is TGTGCCAGCAGTGGTCGGACTAGCGGGGATTTTTCTCCGTACTTC. This rearrangement joins TRBV25-1 to TRBJ2-5, with 12 bases matching TRBD2. In germline, CDR1 is MGHDK, CDR2 SYGVNS. This CDR3 has 15 residues. The J segment lost 13 bases and the V segment lost 4 bases, leaving 13 bases of the junction unmatched.